Listed below are T cell receptor beta chains from one sample, sequenced in a study of neurological immune-mediated disorders. TCRdb called the 5' RACE reads again in MiXCR, with one record for every CDR3 protein. The sample has around 67,000 distinct CDR3 sequences, around 5% seen once. The sample taken for sequencing was PBMCs. These receptors all come from a man aged 18 to 29 with multiple sclerosis. The CDR3 runs from the conserved cysteine through the conserved F or W. A D gene is named only where the DNA matches it firmly. Not all rows give a size; the values are once, few, many and, for expanded clones, a class.

V gene	D gene	clone size	J gene	CDR3 protein	CDR3 DNA
TRBV20-1	-	many	TRBJ1-1	CSVFRGPGTEAFF	TGCAGTGTTTTCAGAGGCCCGGGTACTGAAGCTTTCTTT
TRBV4-3	TRBD2	many	TRBJ2-1	CASSDGTSGYNEQFF	TGCGCCAGCAGTGACGGGACTAGCGGATACAATGAGCAGTTCTTC
TRBV7-3	-	many	TRBJ1-1	CASSPGHANTEAFF	TGTGCCAGCAGCCCCGGACACGCGAACACTGAAGCTTTCTTT
TRBV12-3/TRBV12-4	TRBD1	-	TRBJ2-5	CASTGGKTQYF	TGTGCCAGCACAGGGGGAAAGACCCAGTACTTC
TRBV7-9	TRBD2	many	TRBJ2-1	CASSAAAGTSFYNEQFF	TGTGCCAGCAGCGCGGCCGCCGGGACTAGTTTCTACAATGAGCAGTTCTTC
TRBV7-2	TRBD2	-	TRBJ2-3	CASSSFASGRADTQYF	TGTGCCAGCAGCTCTTTTGCTAGCGGGAGGGCGGATACGCAGTATTTT
TRBV28	-	many	TRBJ1-2	CASSFDSGYGYTF	TGTGCCAGCAGTTTCGACAGTGGGTATGGCTACACCTTC
TRBV20-1	TRBD1	many	TRBJ2-1	CSASEGTAYNEQFF	TGCAGTGCCTCAGAGGGGACAGCATACAATGAGCAGTTCTTC
TRBV5-1	TRBD2	many	TRBJ2-3	CASTKSGERTDTQYF	TGCGCCAGCACCAAGAGCGGGGAACGCACAGATACGCAGTATTTT
TRBV20-1	TRBD1	many	TRBJ1-2	CSAPGQLYYGYTF	TGCAGTGCTCCGGGACAGTTGTACTATGGCTACACCTTC
TRBV5-1	-	many	TRBJ2-1	CASSPHSDSNEQFF	TGCGCCAGCAGCCCGCACTCGGACAGCAATGAGCAGTTCTTC
TRBV29-1	TRBD1	many	TRBJ2-6	CSVLGTAGANVLTF	TGCAGCGTTCTCGGGACAGCCGGGGCCAACGTCCTGACTTTC
TRBV12-3/TRBV12-4	TRBD1	medium-sized	TRBJ2-2	CASSTGQGNTGELFF	TGTGCCAGCAGTACGGGACAGGGGAACACCGGGGAGCTGTTTTTT
TRBV20-1	-	many	TRBJ2-3	CSANGLSGADTQYF	TGCAGTGCTAATGGTCTGTCAGGGGCAGATACGCAGTATTTT